This TCR beta chain stems from a study of blood T cell repertoires in COVID-19. Study summary: T cells, B-cell-depleted T cells, or PBMCs provided the cDNA or gDNA that served as material.

Original methodology: Nucleated cell number was recorded as an estimate derived from reference gene primer amplification. Assay: immunoSEQ multiplex PCR; the TCRdb copy retains only in-frame clones and omits some. The V and J calls and clone size were taken over from that table, and D and trimming were inferred from the DNA. The sample holds around 130,000 clones, about 74% seen once. In germline, CDR1 is SGHTA, CDR2 FQGNSA. Between the trimmed V and J ends, which lost 5 bases and 0 bases, there was a span of 10 bases. The CDR3 is 14 residues long. The receptor was isolated from a man aged 50 to 60 with acute or convalescent COVID-19. Sample: peripheral blood. V usage is TRBV7-2 and J usage is TRBJ1-2; tentatively, D is TRBD1 (6 bases). CDR3 DNA sequence: TGTGCCAGCAGCGTGGACAGTTCTAACTATGGCTACACCTTC. Translation: CASSVDSSNYGYTF.